Included here is one T cell receptor (beta chain) sequence, with context. The antigen remains undetermined. This record belongs to a study of beta chain features in type 1 diabetes. Trimming took 0 bases from V and 7 from J, leaving 13 bases between them. Germline V lookup: CDR1 LGHNA, CDR2 YSLEER. There are 15 residues in the CDR3. The study's findings and limits: Patients and controls would share equally any PCR tilt toward shorter templates.

Cell sorting via CD45RO/CCR7/CD25/CD127/CD95/CD27 was performed to obtain CD4+ naive, central memory, regulatory and stem cell-like memory cells. The study reverse transcribed the entire isolated RNA, so it sequenced expressed TCRB transcripts. Repertoires were generated with immunoSEQ multiplex PCR, while TCRdb's copy carries only in-frame clones and drops some. The data contain about 900,000 clones, roughly 16% of them singletons. This rearrangement joins TRBV4-3 to TRBJ2-4; D perhaps matches TRBD2 (5 bases). This sequence was found in a woman younger than 35 in good health. Sequenced sample: naive CD4+ T cells from blood. The CDR3 sequence is CASSQDLLASNIQYF. CDR3 sequence (DNA): TGCGCCAGCAGCCAAGATCTCCTAGCCTCCAACATTCAGTACTTC.